One and the same sample provided the 3 T cell receptor beta chains below, sequenced in a study of metastatic and nonmetastatic thyroid tumors. TCRdb re-called the PCR reads with MiXCR. Here the sample spans 89,000 or so clones, around 7.8% being singletons. Each patient came to thyroid surgery without any prior treatment (of any kind). The sample was blood. Receptors originate from a female donor with papillary thyroid cancer or a benign thyroid nodule (not recorded which). Some clones in this sample may be carry-over from other donors' samples.

This clone was recorded many times. CDR3 nucleotides: TGTGCCAGCAGCCCCGGGACACCTTCCTACGAGCAGTACTTC. It yields the protein CASSPGTPSYEQYF. The rearrangement joins TRBV12-3 or TRBV12-4 to TRBJ2-7; possibly TRBD1 for D (6 bases). CDR3 size: 14 residues. Deletions cut 6 bases from V and 1 base from J, with 13 bases between.

The V gene is TRBV20-1, the J gene TRBJ1-2; 7 bases agree with TRBD1. The J segment lost 4 bases and the V segment lost 0 bases, leaving 8 bases of the junction unmatched. The CDR3 totals 15 residues. From germline, CDR1 is DFQATT and CDR2 SNEGSKA (reference sequence). For the CDR3, the DNA is TGCAGTGCTAGAGATCAAGGGACAGTCTTCTATGGCTACACCTTC. Protein sequence: CSARDQGTVFYGYTF.

Regarding this clone: A clone one base away is much larger, so this may be a read error. Other DNA variants within this sample encode the same CDR3. CDR3 nucleotide sequence: TGCAGTGCCAAGACAGGGATACATCAGCCCCAGCATTTT. Its translation is CSAKTGIHQPQHF. V usage is TRBV20-1 and J usage is TRBJ1-5, with TRBD1 identical over 7 bases. This CDR3 region has 13 residues. With 6 bases clipped from V and 5 bases from J, the junction kept 7 bases outside the gene matches. In germline, CDR1 is DFQATT, CDR2 SNEGSKA (reference sequence).